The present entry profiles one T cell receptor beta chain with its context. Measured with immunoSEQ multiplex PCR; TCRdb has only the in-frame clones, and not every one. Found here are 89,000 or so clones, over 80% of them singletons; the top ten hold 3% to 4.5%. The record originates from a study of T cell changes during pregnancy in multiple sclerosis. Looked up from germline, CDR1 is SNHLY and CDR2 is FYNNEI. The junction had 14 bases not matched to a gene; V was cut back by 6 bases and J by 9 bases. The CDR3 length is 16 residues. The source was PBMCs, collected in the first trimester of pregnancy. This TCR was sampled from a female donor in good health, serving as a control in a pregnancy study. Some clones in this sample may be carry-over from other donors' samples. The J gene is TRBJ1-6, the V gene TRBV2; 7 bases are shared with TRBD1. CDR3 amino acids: CASSDLRQGLGSPLHF. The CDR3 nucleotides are TGTGCCAGCAGCGATTTAAGACAGGGTCTCGGTTCACCCCTCCACTTT.